This TCR beta chain appears in the sequencing data of a study of blood T cell repertoires in COVID-19. Looking at the study overall: Samples taken during acute and convalescent COVID-19 were collected in the United States, Italy and Spain. PBMCs, B-cell-depleted T cells, or T cells provided the cDNA or gDNA that made up the material.

The germline CDR1 and CDR2 sequences are SGHTS and YDEGEE. The CDR3 runs to 15 residues. Trimming took off 0 bases at V and 4 bases at J, with 13 bases between the two ends. Produced via immunoSEQ multiplex PCR; TCRdb's table is partial and in-frame only. The repertoire holds around 83,000 clones, with 85% as singletons. Source material: peripheral blood. The V call is TRBV5-8, the J call TRBJ2-5; possibly TRBD2 for D (6 bases). The clonotype comes from a woman in her 70s with acute or convalescent COVID-19. The CDR3 nucleotides are TGTGCCAGCAGCTTGGCCTCTCGAGCGGGAGAGACCCAGTACTTC. Protein product: CASSLASRAGETQYF.